This T cell receptor beta chain was recorded in a study of beta chain features in type 1 diabetes. Sorting based on CD45RO/CCR7/CD25/CD127/CD95/CD27 separated CD4+ naive, central memory, regulatory and stem cell-like memory cells. The CDR3 sequence is 18 residues long. Germline-derived CDR1 and CDR2 are LNHNV and YYDKDF (reference sequence). The V and J ends lost 2 bases and 2 bases, in that order; junction bases with no gene match: 15. Expressed TCRB transcripts were sequenced, since all the RNA that had been isolated was reverse transcribed. Naive, central memory and regulatory T cell samples yielded around 3.9 million reads on average. The method was immunoSEQ multiplex PCR; TCRdb's version includes in-frame clones alone and lacks a portion of them. The repertoire consists of approximately 250,000 clones, with about a tenth occurring once and the leading ten covering around 0.015%. In regard to this clone: The target antigen is unknown.

Findings and limits, study-wide: Moderately but significantly shorter TCRB CDR3s were found in Type 1 diabetes patients in all four CD4+ subsets.

The sequenced sample consisted of naive CD4+ T cells from blood. The receptor comes from a man in his thirties or forties with type 1 diabetes. J is TRBJ2-7 and V is TRBV15; 7 bases map to TRBD2. The CDR3: CATSRSLGGWGGTYEQYF. CDR3 sequence (DNA): TGTGCCACCAGCAGATCCCTGGGAGGGTGGGGTGGCACCTACGAGCAGTACTTC.